The table lists the clone carrying this T cell receptor beta chain with many counts. What it binds is not known. This CDR3 contains 15 residues. The germline V and J ends were trimmed by 0 bases and 8 bases, with 11 bases remaining between them. This specimen belongs to a study of regulatory T cells in long-lasting Graves disease. Whole-study findings and limits: Patients with persistent disease showed a bias toward TRBV28, TRBJ1-2 and TRBJ2-5.

Construction of the TCR beta libraries employed iRepertoire HTBI primers in conjunction with Arm-PCR of CDR3 regions. TCRdb passed the multiplex PCR reads through MiXCR, listing each CDR3 protein once. The repertoire holds around 450,000 distinct CDR3 sequences, with under 20% as singletons. As to time point: newly diagnosed GD, antithyroid drugs for less than 3 months. Isolated PBMC RNA provided the starting material for the TCR library. The EDTA tubes were filled with nine milliliters of drawn peripheral blood. These same data were also listed under a study on T cells in Graves' hyperthyroidism and ophthalmopathy.

This material consisted of peripheral blood mononuclear cells (PBMCs), taken at new diagnosis, from a patient treated with antithyroid drugs. The sequence came from a man aged 40-50 years with Graves disease. The J gene is TRBJ1-6, the V gene TRBV12-3 or TRBV12-4; D gene unclear. The CDR3 region is CASSLAGRMDSPLHF. The CDR3 DNA is TGTGCCAGCAGTTTAGCTGGCAGGATGGATTCACCCCTCCACTTT.